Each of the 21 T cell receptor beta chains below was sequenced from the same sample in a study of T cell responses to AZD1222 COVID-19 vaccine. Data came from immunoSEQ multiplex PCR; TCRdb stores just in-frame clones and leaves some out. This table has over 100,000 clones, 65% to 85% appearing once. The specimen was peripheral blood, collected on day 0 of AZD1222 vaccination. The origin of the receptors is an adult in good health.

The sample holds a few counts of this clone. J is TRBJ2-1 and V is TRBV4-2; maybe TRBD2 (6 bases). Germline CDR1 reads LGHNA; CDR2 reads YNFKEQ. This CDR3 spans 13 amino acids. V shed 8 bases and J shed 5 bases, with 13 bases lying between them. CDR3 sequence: CASGRERDNEQFF. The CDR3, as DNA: TGTGCCAGCGGGCGGGAAAGGGACAATGAGCAGTTCTTC.

The CDR3 reads CASRGQMNTEAFF. The CDR3 DNA follows: TGTGCCAGCAGAGGACAGATGAACACTGAAGCTTTCTTT. The gene calls are TRBV2 and TRBJ1-1; D possibly corresponds to TRBD1 (6 bases). The CDR3 length is 13 residues. With 6 bases removed from V and 0 bases from J, the gap between germline ends came to 8 bases. Germline CDR1 reads SNHLY; CDR2 reads FYNNEI.

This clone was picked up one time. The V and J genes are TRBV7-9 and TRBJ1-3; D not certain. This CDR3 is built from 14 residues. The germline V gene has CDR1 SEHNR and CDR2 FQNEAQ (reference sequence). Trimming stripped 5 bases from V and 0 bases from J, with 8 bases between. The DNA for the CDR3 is TGTGCCAGCAGCCCGGGCTTCTCTGGAAACACCATATATTTT. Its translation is CASSPGFSGNTIYF.

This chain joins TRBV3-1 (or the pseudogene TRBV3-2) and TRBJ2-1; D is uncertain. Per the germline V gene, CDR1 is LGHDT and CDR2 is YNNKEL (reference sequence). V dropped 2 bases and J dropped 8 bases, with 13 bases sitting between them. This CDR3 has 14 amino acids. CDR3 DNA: TGTGCCAGCAGCCAATCGCATGCTGGCTATGAGCAGTTCTTC. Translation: CASSQSHAGYEQFF.

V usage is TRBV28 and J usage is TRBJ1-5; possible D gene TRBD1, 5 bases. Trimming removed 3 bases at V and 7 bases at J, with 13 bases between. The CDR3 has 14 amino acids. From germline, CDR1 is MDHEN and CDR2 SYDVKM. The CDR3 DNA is TGTGCCAGCAGTTTGGAGGGGTGGGGACAGCCCCAGCATTTT. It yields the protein CASSLEGWGQPQHF.

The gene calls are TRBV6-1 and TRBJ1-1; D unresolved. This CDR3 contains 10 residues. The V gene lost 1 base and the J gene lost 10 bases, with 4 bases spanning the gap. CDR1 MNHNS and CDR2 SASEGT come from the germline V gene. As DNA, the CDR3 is TGTGCCAGCAGTGAAGGGGTAGCTTTCTTT. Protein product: CASSEGVAFF.

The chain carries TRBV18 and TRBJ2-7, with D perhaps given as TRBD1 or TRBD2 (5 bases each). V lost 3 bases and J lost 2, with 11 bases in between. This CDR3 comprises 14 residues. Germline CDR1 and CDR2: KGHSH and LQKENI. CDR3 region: CASSPGTQTYEQYF. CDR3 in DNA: TGTGCCAGCTCACCCGGGACCCAGACCTACGAGCAGTACTTC. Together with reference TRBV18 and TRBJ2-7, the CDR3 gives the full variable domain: NAGVMQNPRHLVRRRGQEARLRCSPMKGHSHVYWYRQLPEEGLKFMVYLQKENIIDESGMPKERFSAEFPKEGPSILRIQQVVRGDSAAYFCASSPGTQTYEQYFGPGTRLTVT.

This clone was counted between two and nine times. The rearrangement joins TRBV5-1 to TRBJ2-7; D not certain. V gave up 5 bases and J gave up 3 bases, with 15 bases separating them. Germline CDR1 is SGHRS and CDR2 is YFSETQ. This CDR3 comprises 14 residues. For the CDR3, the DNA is TGCGCCAGCAGAGGAAGGGTAGGGAACTACGAGCAGTACTTC. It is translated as CASRGRVGNYEQYF.

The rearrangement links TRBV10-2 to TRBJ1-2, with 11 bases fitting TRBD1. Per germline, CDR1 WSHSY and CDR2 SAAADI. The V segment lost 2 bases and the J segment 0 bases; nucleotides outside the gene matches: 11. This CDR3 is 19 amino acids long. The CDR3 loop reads CASSETRGTGGRPNYGYTF. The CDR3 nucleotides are TGCGCCAGCAGTGAGACAAGGGGGACAGGGGGTCGCCCTAACTATGGCTACACCTTC.

The CDR3, as DNA: TGTGCCAGCAGCGCAACAGGGGGCGCCCACTATGGCTACACCTTC. Residues: CASSATGGAHYGYTF. The chain uses TRBV9 and TRBJ1-2; 9 bases line up with TRBD1. The junction had 6 bases not matched to a gene; V was cut back by 3 bases and J by 3 bases. CDR1 is SGDLS, CDR2 YYNGEE, per germline. CDR3 length: 15 amino acids. The full variable domain, rest sourced from reference TRBV9 and TRBJ1-2, is DSGVTQTPKHLITATGQRVTLRCSPRSGDLSVYWYQQSLDQGLQFLIQYYNGEERAKGNILERFSAQQFPDLHSELNLSSLELGDSALYFCASSATGGAHYGYTFGSGTRLTVV.

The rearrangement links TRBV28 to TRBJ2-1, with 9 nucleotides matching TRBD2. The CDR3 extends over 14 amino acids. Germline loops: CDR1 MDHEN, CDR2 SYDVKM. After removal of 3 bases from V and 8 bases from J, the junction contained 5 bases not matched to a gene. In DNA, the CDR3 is TGTGCCAGCAGTTTTTTAGCGGGAGACCATGAGCAGTTCTTC. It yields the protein CASSFLAGDHEQFF. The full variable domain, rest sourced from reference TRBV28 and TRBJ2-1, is DVKVTQSSRYLVKRTGEKVFLECVQDMDHENMFWYRQDPGLGLRLIYFSYDVKMKEKGDIPEGYSVSREKKERFSLILESASTNQTSMYLCASSFLAGDHEQFFGPGTRLTVL.

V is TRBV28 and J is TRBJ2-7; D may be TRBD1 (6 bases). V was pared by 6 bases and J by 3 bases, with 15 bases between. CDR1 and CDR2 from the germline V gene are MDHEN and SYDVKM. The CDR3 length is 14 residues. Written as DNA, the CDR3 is TGTGCCAGCAGCTGGGGGACAAGCAACTACGAGCAGTACTTC. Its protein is CASSWGTSNYEQYF.

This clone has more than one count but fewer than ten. The DNA of the CDR3 is TGTGCCAGCAGCTTAGTGCCTCGAGGACAGGTCTATGGCTACACCTTC. It codes for CASSLVPRGQVYGYTF. The rearrangement uses TRBV7-6 and TRBJ1-2; TRBD1 aligns across 7 bases. The CDR3 spans 16 residues. The germline CDR1 and CDR2 sequences are SGHVS and FNYEAQ. Losses at the gene ends were 1 base for V and 4 bases for J; bases not matched to a gene: 9. The full variable domain, in which reference TRBV7-6 and TRBJ1-2 provide the parts outside the CDR3, is GAGVSQSPRYKVTKRGQDVALRCDPISGHVSLYWYRQALGQGPEFLTYFNYEAQQDKSGLPNDRFSAERPEGSISTLTIQRTEQRDSAMYRCASSLVPRGQVYGYTFGSGTRLTVV.

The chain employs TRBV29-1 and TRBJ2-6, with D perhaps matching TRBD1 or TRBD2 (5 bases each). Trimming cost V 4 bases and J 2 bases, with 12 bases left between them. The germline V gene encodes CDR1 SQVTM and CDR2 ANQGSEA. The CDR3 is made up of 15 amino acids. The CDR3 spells CSVGAGRTGANVLTF. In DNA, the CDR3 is TGCAGCGTTGGGGCAGGGAGAACTGGGGCCAACGTCCTGACTTTC.

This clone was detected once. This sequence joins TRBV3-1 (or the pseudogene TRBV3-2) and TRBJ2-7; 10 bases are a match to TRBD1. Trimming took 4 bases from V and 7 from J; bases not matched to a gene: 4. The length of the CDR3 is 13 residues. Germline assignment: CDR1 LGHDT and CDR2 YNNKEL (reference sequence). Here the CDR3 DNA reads TGTGCCAGCAGCCGACAGGGGGCGGATGAGCAGTACTTC. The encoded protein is CASSRQGADEQYF.

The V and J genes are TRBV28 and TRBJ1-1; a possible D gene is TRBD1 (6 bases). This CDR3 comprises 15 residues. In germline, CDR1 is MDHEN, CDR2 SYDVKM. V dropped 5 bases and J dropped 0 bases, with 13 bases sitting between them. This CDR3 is CASSLDSNMNTEAFF. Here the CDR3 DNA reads TGTGCCAGCAGTCTGGACAGCAACATGAACACTGAAGCTTTCTTT.

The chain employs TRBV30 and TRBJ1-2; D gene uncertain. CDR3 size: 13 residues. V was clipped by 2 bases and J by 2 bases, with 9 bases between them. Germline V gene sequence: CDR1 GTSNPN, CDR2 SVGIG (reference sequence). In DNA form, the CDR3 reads TGTGCCTGGAGTACCCAGAAAAACTATGGCTACACCTTC. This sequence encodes CAWSTQKNYGYTF.

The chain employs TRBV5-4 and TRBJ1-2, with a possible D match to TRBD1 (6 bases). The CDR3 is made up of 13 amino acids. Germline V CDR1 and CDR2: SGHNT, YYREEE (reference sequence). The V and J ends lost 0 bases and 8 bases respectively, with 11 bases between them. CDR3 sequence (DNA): TGTGCCAGCAGCTTGGCAGGGGTGGAGGGCTACACCTTC. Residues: CASSLAGVEGYTF.

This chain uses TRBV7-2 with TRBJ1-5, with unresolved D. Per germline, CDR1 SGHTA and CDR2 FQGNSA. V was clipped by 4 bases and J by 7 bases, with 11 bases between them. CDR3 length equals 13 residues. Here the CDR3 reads CASSYRVRQPQHF. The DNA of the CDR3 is TGTGCCAGCAGCTATCGGGTGCGCCAGCCCCAGCATTTT.

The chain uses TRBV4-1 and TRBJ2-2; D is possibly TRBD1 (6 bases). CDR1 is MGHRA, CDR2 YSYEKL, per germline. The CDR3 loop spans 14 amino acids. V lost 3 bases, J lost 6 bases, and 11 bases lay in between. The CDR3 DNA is TGCGCCAGCAGCCACGGACAGTCCGCCGGGGAGCTGTTTTTT. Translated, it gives CASSHGQSAGELFF.

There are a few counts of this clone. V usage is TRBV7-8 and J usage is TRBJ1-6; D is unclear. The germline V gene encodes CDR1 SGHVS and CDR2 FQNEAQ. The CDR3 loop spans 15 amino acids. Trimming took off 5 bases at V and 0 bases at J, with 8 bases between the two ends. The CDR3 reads CASSIRDSYNSPLHF. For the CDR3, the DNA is TGTGCCAGCAGCATTCGGGACTCCTATAATTCACCCCTCCACTTT.